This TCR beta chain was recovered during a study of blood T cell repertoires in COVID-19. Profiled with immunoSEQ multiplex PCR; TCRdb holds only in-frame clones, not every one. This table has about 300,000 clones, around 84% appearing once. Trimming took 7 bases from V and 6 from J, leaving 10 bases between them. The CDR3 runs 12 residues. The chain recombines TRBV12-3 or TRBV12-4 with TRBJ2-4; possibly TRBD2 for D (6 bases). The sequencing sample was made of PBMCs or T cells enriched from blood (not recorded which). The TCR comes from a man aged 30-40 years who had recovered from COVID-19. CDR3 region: CASMGGGNIQYF. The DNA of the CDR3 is TGTGCCAGCATGGGGGGTGGAAACATTCAGTACTTC.